This T cell receptor (beta chain) was identified during a study of CD8+ T cells in alopecia areata. Overall study results and limits: Scalp clonality, along with expanded CD8+ clones among the top 100, was significantly decreased by tofacitinib. A large proportion of expanded lesional clones were detected persisting in scalp and blood during tofacitinib.

Stated treatment: oral pan-JAK inhibitor, 5-10 mg twice daily. This clone was detected a few times. What it recognizes is unknown. Extracted RNA was reverse transcribed into cDNA, the sequencing template. Profiled with immunoSEQ multiplex PCR; TCRdb holds only in-frame clones, not every one. The sample has about 210,000 clones, 50% to 75% seen once. CDR1 is SQVTM, CDR2 ANQGSEA, per germline. V was clipped by 0 bases and J by 0 bases, with 12 bases between them. The CDR3 covers 16 residues. V gene TRBV29-1 combines with J gene TRBJ2-1; D is uncertain. This clonotype was sampled from a human donor with alopecia areata. Source: CD4+ T cells sorted from blood, taken at week 4, from a patient treated with tofacitinib. CDR3 in amino acids: CSVEEQQRSSYNEQFF. CDR3 coding DNA: TGCAGCGTTGAAGAGCAGCAGAGGAGCTCCTACAATGAGCAGTTCTTC.